This entry concerns a single TCR beta chain. As yet, its antigen is unknown. The sample belongs to a study of cytomegalovirus exposure and HLA in healthy donors. General study findings and limits: A later analysis found TCR association rates differed by HLA locus, highest for DRB1 and lowest for HLA-C. Most CMV-associated TCR beta chains were later found to appear HLA-restricted. A likely sequencing artifact accounted for one observed cluster of highly shared sequence variants.

The V gene's germline CDR1 is SGHRS and CDR2 YFSETQ. The CDR3 has 11 residues. The ends were cut back, 5 bases at V and 3 bases at J, with 5 bases in the middle. PCR amplification relied on 60 Vbeta primers (plus 13 Jbeta primers). The repertoire was sequenced with immunoSEQ multiplex PCR; TCRdb's copy has only in-frame clones and lacks some. Among some 52,000 clones listed, 72% were seen once. The rearrangement joins TRBV5-1 to TRBJ2-5; no definite D call. The specimen sequenced was PBMCs. The origin of this receptor is a woman in her 50s in good health and CMV-seronegative. The CDR3 sequence is CASREKETQYF. Here the CDR3 DNA reads TGCGCCAGCAGAGAGAAAGAGACCCAGTACTTC.